These 25 T cell receptor beta chains were all obtained from the same sample, sequenced in a study of T cells after yellow fever vaccination. TCRdb re-derived calls from the 5' RACE reads in MiXCR, one entry per CDR3 protein. The table shows 100,000 to 150,000 distinct CDR3 sequences, with 6% to 8% occurring only once. Sequenced here: CD4+ T cells sorted from PBMCs, sampled approximately 11 days after the first yellow fever vaccination. The receptors shown here come from a man in his late teens or twenties who received the YFV17D yellow fever vaccine.

In regard to this clonotype: Just one base apart from a much larger clone, this may be a read error. The rearrangement links TRBV5-1 to TRBJ1-6; no clear D. Germline CDR1 SGHRS, CDR2 YFSETQ. The CDR3 is 16 amino acids. The CDR3 coding sequence is TGCGCCAGCAGCTTGGCCGGGAGCTCCTTTAATTCACCCCTCCACTTT. This gives the protein CASSLAGSSFNSPLHF.

This clonotype has just a few counts. The chain carries TRBV5-1 and TRBJ2-5; the D is unclear. V gave up 1 base and J gave up 2 bases, with 12 bases separating them. The CDR3 is made up of 15 amino acids. CDR1 is SGHRS and CDR2 is YFSETQ in the germline V gene. The CDR3 reads CASSLFSTQQETQYF. DNA for the CDR3: TGCGCCAGCAGCTTGTTCTCAACACAACAAGAGACCCAGTACTTC.

The chain carries TRBV7-2 and TRBJ2-3; D may be TRBD2 (5 bases). In germline, CDR1 is SGHTA, CDR2 FQGNSA. V gave up 1 base and J gave up 10 bases, with 15 bases separating them. This CDR3 has 14 amino acids. The CDR3 DNA reads as TGTGCCAGCAGCTTAGGTGATGCCCGGGGTGCGCAGTATTTT. It yields the protein CASSLGDARGAQYF.

This clonotype appeared many times. CDR3 nucleotides: TGTGCCAGCAGCACGGACAGGGGGAATGAGCAGTTCTTC. Encoded protein: CASSTDRGNEQFF. The genes are TRBV5-4 and TRBJ2-1; 10 nucleotides agree with TRBD1. The germline CDR1 and CDR2 sequences are SGHNT and YYREEE (reference sequence). The ends lost 4 bases at V and 7 bases at J; junction bases unmatched: 2. The CDR3 loop spans 13 amino acids.

This clonotype rates as medium-sized. The chain is built from TRBV24-1 and TRBJ2-3, with TRBD2 matching over 12 bases. The CDR3 is 17 amino acids. V dropped 3 bases and J dropped 4; count of bases not matched to a gene: 7. The germline CDR1 and CDR2 sequences are KGHDR and SFDVKD. The CDR3 DNA reads TGTGCCACCAGTGATCCGTTGGGACTAGCGGGCGCAGATACGCAGTATTTT. It yields the protein CATSDPLGLAGADTQYF.

This clonotype was observed at least ten times. V usage is TRBV12-3 or TRBV12-4 and J usage is TRBJ1-5; D unresolved. V was pared by 5 bases and J by 5 bases, with 10 bases between. There are 13 residues in the CDR3. This CDR3 is CASSKARDQPQHF. The CDR3, as DNA: TGTGCCAGCAGTAAGGCACGGGATCAGCCCCAGCATTTT.

Many counts were recorded for this clonotype. Here the CDR3 DNA reads TGTGCCAGCAGCTTGGGCAGTACGTACAATGAGCAGTTCTTC. Translated: CASSLGSTYNEQFF. This rearrangement joins TRBV5-5 to TRBJ2-1; no clear D gene. V lost 0 bases to trimming and J lost 4 bases, with 8 bases between them. Germline values: CDR1 SGHKS, CDR2 YYEKEE (reference sequence). The CDR3 has 14 residues.

This clonotype was counted many times. The genes are TRBV20-1 and TRBJ2-3; TRBD1 or TRBD2 may be the D gene (6 bases each). Per the germline V gene, CDR1 is DFQATT and CDR2 is SNEGSKA (reference sequence). V lost 6 bases and J 5 bases, leaving 15 bases between the germline ends. CDR3 length: 13 residues. The CDR3 nucleotides read TGCAGTGCCCAAGGCCGGGGGCAAGATACGCAGTATTTT. Its protein product is CSAQGRGQDTQYF.

The chain links TRBV5-4 to TRBJ2-7, with a possible D match to TRBD1 (6 bases). Germline CDR1 and CDR2: SGHNT and YYREEE (reference sequence). Trimming left V 3 bases short and J 8 bases short, with 21 bases between. The CDR3 is 15 amino acids. DNA for the CDR3: TGTGCCAGCAGCTCCGGGACATTTGCCGGTGACAAGCAGTACGTC. The encoded protein is CASSSGTFAGDKQYV.

A remark on this clonotype: A single base separates this from a much larger clone, so it may be a read error. This rearrangement joins TRBV5-6 to TRBJ2-5; D gene unclear. The germline gives CDR1 SGHDT, CDR2 YYEEEE. The CDR3 contains 11 residues. CDR3: CANSSRETQYF. For the CDR3, the DNA is TGTGCCAACAGCTCTCGAGAGACCCAGTACTTC.

This clonotype has ten or more counts. The chain couples TRBV2 to TRBJ2-3, with no clear D. The germline V gene encodes CDR1 SNHLY and CDR2 FYNNEI. With 7 bases removed from V and 6 bases from J, the gap between germline ends came to 20 bases. The CDR3 loop spans 15 amino acids. The CDR3 bases are TGTGCCAGCAAAATCTCGCCTGTCCGGGCTGATACGCAGTATTTT. Its translation is CASKISPVRADTQYF. Supplemented by reference TRBV2 and TRBJ2-3, the full variable domain reads EPEVTQTPSHQVTQMGQEVILRCVPISNHLYFYWYRQILGQKVEFLVSFYNNEISEKSEIFDDQFSVERPDGSNFTLKIRSTKLEDSAMYFCASKISPVRADTQYFGPGTRLTVL.

A few counts support this clonotype. V usage is TRBV20-1 and J usage is TRBJ1-3; possible D gene TRBD1, 5 bases. V was clipped by 1 base and J by 4 bases, with 11 bases between them. Germline CDR1 DFQATT, CDR2 SNEGSKA (reference sequence). CDR3 length: 14 amino acids. CDR3 bases: TGCAGTGCTAGAGGGTTGCCAGGGGGAAACACCATATATTTT. It yields the protein CSARGLPGGNTIYF.

This clonotype has ten or more counts. The chain joins TRBV7-2 to TRBJ2-3, with D possibly matching TRBD1 (6 bases). The germline V gene has CDR1 SGHTA and CDR2 FQGNSA. The CDR3 has 15 residues. V was pared by 1 base and J by 10 bases, with 18 bases between. The CDR3 spells CASSLGRNQGSAQYF. CDR3 nucleotides: TGTGCCAGCAGCTTAGGCCGGAACCAGGGGTCTGCGCAGTATTTT. The full variable domain, its missing parts supplied by reference TRBV7-2 and TRBJ2-3, is GAGVSQSPSNKVTEKGKDVELRCDPISGHTALYWYRQSLGQGLEFLIYFQGNSAPDKSGLPSDRFSAERTGGSVSTLTIQRTQQEDSAVYLCASSLGRNQGSAQYFGPGTRLTVL.

About this clonotype: It may be a read error: a sequence one base away is much more abundant. The CDR3 DNA sequence: TGTGCTAGCAGCTTAGAAGTGGGGTACCAAGAGACCCAGTACTTC. Its translation: CASSLEVGYQETQYF. The rearrangement links TRBV7-7 to TRBJ2-5; D ambiguous. This CDR3 has 15 residues. The germline V gene has CDR1 SSHAT and CDR2 FNYEAQ (reference sequence). The variable domain in full, completed from reference TRBV7-7 and TRBJ2-5, reads GAGVSQSPRYKVTKRGQDVTLRCDPISSHATLYWYQQALGQGPEFLTYFNYEAQPDKSGLPSDRFSAERPEGSISTLTIQRTEQRDSAMYRCASSLEVGYQETQYFGPGTRLLVL.

This clonotype was recorded many times. This sequence joins TRBV4-2 and TRBJ2-1; 14 nucleotides agree with TRBD2. V shed 3 bases, J shed 8 bases, and the junction held 3 bases outside the gene matches. CDR1 is LGHNA and CDR2 is YNFKEQ in the germline V gene. The CDR3 is 15 amino acids. CDR3 residues: CASSQTSGGAHEQFF. The CDR3 coding sequence is TGTGCCAGCAGCCAGACTAGCGGGGGGGCTCATGAGCAGTTCTTC.

This clonotype has at least ten counts. V is TRBV5-1 and J is TRBJ2-5; 7 positions match TRBD1. Germline lookup yields CDR1 SGHRS and CDR2 YFSETQ. The ends lost 4 bases at V and 2 bases at J; junction bases unmatched: 5. The CDR3 is 14 amino acids. CDR3 protein: CASSLATGQETQYF. The CDR3 DNA reads TGCGCCAGCAGCCTGGCGACAGGGCAAGAGACCCAGTACTTC.

The sample holds many counts of this clonotype. This sequence joins TRBV5-1 and TRBJ2-1; D gene ambiguous. Germline CDR1 and CDR2: SGHRS and YFSETQ. The CDR3 has 13 residues. Trimming removed 4 bases from V and 6 bases from J, with 11 bases in between. CDR3 DNA sequence: TGCGCCAGCAGCCTAGACATCGGCAATGAGCAGTTCTTC. Its protein product is CASSLDIGNEQFF. The whole variable domain, filled in from reference TRBV5-1 and TRBJ2-1, reads KAGVTQTPRYLIKTRGQQVTLSCSPISGHRSVSWYQQTPGQGLQFLFEYFSETQRNKGNFPGRFSGRQFSNSRSEMNVSTLELGDSALYLCASSLDIGNEQFFGPGTRLTVL.

This clonotype was found many times. This chain uses TRBV6-5 with TRBJ2-7, with D perhaps matching TRBD1 or TRBD2 (5 bases each). Trimming took off 6 bases at V and 2 bases at J, with 11 bases between the two ends. Germline CDR1 and CDR2: MNHEY and SVGAGI. This CDR3 region has 13 residues. The CDR3 DNA follows: TGTGCCAGCAGCCGGGGCCGAGCCTACGAGCAGTACTTC. As protein: CASSRGRAYEQYF.

This clonotype was detected many times. This chain links TRBV15 with TRBJ2-5; D may be TRBD1 (5 bases). Germline lookup yields CDR1 LNHNV and CDR2 YYDKDF (reference sequence). The CDR3 has 16 residues. Trimming stripped 1 base from V and 1 base from J, with 13 bases between. Here the CDR3 reads CATSRGLQGFQETQYF. CDR3 bases: TGTGCCACCAGCAGAGGACTCCAGGGCTTCCAAGAGACCCAGTACTTC.

This clonotype has at least ten counts. V usage is TRBV19 and J usage is TRBJ1-2; D call uncertain. Germline CDR1 reads LNHDA; CDR2 reads SQIVND (reference sequence). The CDR3 spans 13 residues. Trimming stripped 7 bases from V and 0 bases from J, with 9 bases between. The CDR3, as DNA: TGTGCCAGTATGACACCCACTAACTATGGCTACACCTTC. Residues: CASMTPTNYGYTF.

This clonotype was observed at least ten times. The chain joins TRBV7-2 to TRBJ1-2; tentatively, D is TRBD1 (5 bases). The CDR3 length is 14 residues. Germline V gene lookup returns CDR1 SGHTA and CDR2 FQGNSA. V gave up 5 bases and J gave up 4 bases, with 14 bases separating them. DNA of the CDR3: TGTGCCAGCAGCACGCAGGGTCGGGGCTATGGCTACACCTTC. Its protein is CASSTQGRGYGYTF.

The CDR3 spells CASSVGGAPDYEQYV. DNA for the CDR3: TGTGCCAGCAGTGTGGGGGGGGCGCCGGACTACGAGCAGTACGTC. The chain joins TRBV2 to TRBJ2-7, with D possibly TRBD2 on 7 matching bases. Germline V lookup: CDR1 SNHLY, CDR2 FYNNEI. V lost 4 bases and J 3 bases, leaving 16 bases between the germline ends. The CDR3 is made up of 15 amino acids.

This clonotype appeared many times. The chain joins TRBV10-3 to TRBJ2-5; D may be TRBD2 (6 bases). The CDR3 has 12 residues. Germline assignment: CDR1 ENHRY and CDR2 SYGVKD. V dropped 10 bases and J dropped 5 bases, with 14 bases sitting between them. The CDR3 spells CATGEVTETQYF. The CDR3 DNA reads TGTGCCACCGGGGAGGTAACGGAGACCCAGTACTTC.

This clonotype appeared many times. This chain joins TRBV20-1 and TRBJ2-4; TRBD1 aligns across 7 bases. Germline assignment: CDR1 DFQATT and CDR2 SNEGSKA (reference sequence). V trimming: 1 base; J trimming: 6 bases; junction bases outside the gene matches: 3. This CDR3 spans 13 amino acids. This CDR3 reads CSARARGLNIQYF. Written as DNA, the CDR3 is TGCAGTGCTAGAGCCAGGGGGTTAAACATTCAGTACTTC.

This clonotype was picked up many times. The chain combines TRBV5-1 with TRBJ2-7; TRBD1 matches 7 bases. Germline V gives CDR1 SGHRS, CDR2 YFSETQ. CDR3 length: 15 residues. The J segment lost 3 bases and the V segment lost 7 bases, leaving 13 bases of the junction unmatched. The chain's CDR3 is CASHQSDRVVYEQYF. The CDR3 DNA sequence: TGCGCCAGCCACCAATCCGACAGGGTGGTCTACGAGCAGTACTTC.